This passage covers 29 T cell receptor beta chains from one sample sequenced in a study of blood T cell repertoires in COVID-19. Sequencing used immunoSEQ multiplex PCR; TCRdb keeps in-frame clones, though not all of them. The top ten hold about 15% of the sample, which has under 85,000 clones, 75% to 90% seen once. Sample: peripheral blood. The receptors were gathered from a man aged 40-55 years with COVID-19, enrolled during active disease.

The gene calls are TRBV30 and TRBJ2-3, with D maybe TRBD2 (5 bases). Trimming took 4 bases from V and 6 from J, leaving 14 bases between them. Germline V gene lookup returns CDR1 GTSNPN and CDR2 SVGIG (reference sequence). This CDR3 comprises 13 residues. CDR3 region: CAWTGRPGDTQYF. For the CDR3, the DNA is TGTGCCTGGACAGGACGTCCGGGGGATACGCAGTATTTT.

In regard to this clone: At one end the junction does not follow the germline gene, possibly because of a read error. The chain is built from TRBV2 and TRBJ1-1; 11 bases are shared with TRBD1. The length of the CDR3 is 15 residues. The germline V gene encodes CDR1 SNHLY and CDR2 FYNNEI. The CDR3 region is CASREGQGASTEAFF. CDR3 bases: TGTGCCAGCAGGGAAGGACAGGGGGCGAGCACTGAAGCTTTCTTT.

The V gene is TRBV18, the J gene TRBJ2-5, with D unclear. The V and J ends lost 4 bases and 2 bases respectively, with 11 bases between them. The CDR3 is 14 amino acids. CDR1 and CDR2 from the germline V gene are KGHSH and LQKENI. This chain's CDR3 is CASSQASDQETQYF. CDR3 in DNA: TGTGCCAGCTCACAGGCCAGCGATCAAGAGACCCAGTACTTC.

The chain recombines TRBV7-9 with TRBJ2-1; TRBD2 is a possible D gene (6 bases). CDR3 length equals 14 residues. V was shortened by 6 bases and J by 3 bases, with 12 bases between the two germline ends. Germline V gene sequence: CDR1 SEHNR, CDR2 FQNEAQ (reference sequence). The DNA for the CDR3 is TGTGCCAGCAGTTTGCGGGATCTCTACAATGAGCAGTTCTTC. Its translation: CASSLRDLYNEQFF. Together with reference TRBV7-9 and TRBJ2-1, the CDR3 gives the full variable domain: DTGVSQNPRHKITKRGQNVTFRCDPISEHNRLYWYRQTLGQGPEFLTYFQNEAQLEKSRLLSDRFSAERPKGSFSTLEIQRTEQGDSAMYLCASSLRDLYNEQFFGPGTRLTVL.

The chain joins TRBV7-6 to TRBJ2-2, with D unresolved. From germline, CDR1 is SGHVS and CDR2 FNYEAQ. Trimming removed 5 bases from V and 0 bases from J, with 10 bases in between. There are 15 residues in the CDR3. The CDR3 loop reads CASSPSSTNTGELFF. The CDR3 DNA sequence: TGTGCCAGCAGCCCTAGTTCCACGAACACCGGGGAGCTGTTTTTT.

The rearrangement uses TRBV5-1 and TRBJ2-7; 7 bases match TRBD1. The length of the CDR3 is 18 residues. Trimming cost V 0 bases and J 3 bases; bases outside gene matches: 15. The germline V gene has CDR1 SGHRS and CDR2 YFSETQ. As DNA, the CDR3 is TGCGCCAGCAGCTTGGCCCGGGCAGGGGGTCTGAAGGGCTACGAGCAGTACTTC. This sequence encodes CASSLARAGGLKGYEQYF.

The rearrangement links TRBV3-1 (or the pseudogene TRBV3-2) to TRBJ1-2; tentatively, D is TRBD1 (5 bases). The germline V gene has CDR1 LGHDT and CDR2 YNNKEL (reference sequence). The CDR3 contains 13 residues. V lost 6 bases to trimming and J lost 6 bases, with 14 bases between them. The CDR3 DNA follows: TGTGCCAGCAGTTCAAGTGGAGGGGATGGCTACACCTTC. It translates to CASSSSGGDGYTF.

The rearrangement joins TRBV6-5 to TRBJ2-5; D possibly corresponds to TRBD2 (7 bases). The CDR3 is 16 amino acids. V was shortened by 0 bases and J by 4 bases, with 15 bases between the two germline ends. Looked up from germline, CDR1 is MNHEY and CDR2 is SVGAGI. The CDR3 here is CASSYSAGASGETQYF. The CDR3 nucleotides read TGTGCCAGCAGTTACTCCGCGGGGGCGTCGGGAGAGACCCAGTACTTC.

CDR3 in amino acids: CASSQQKTRNTEAFF. As DNA, the CDR3 is TGCGCCAGCAGCCAACAGAAAACTAGGAACACTGAAGCTTTCTTT. This chain links TRBV4-1 with TRBJ1-1, with unresolved D. V was clipped by 2 bases and J by 1 base, with 11 bases between them. CDR1 is MGHRA and CDR2 is YSYEKL in the germline V gene. The CDR3 covers 15 residues.

The J gene is TRBJ2-3, the V gene TRBV5-1; 14 bases agree with TRBD2. The CDR3 loop spans 17 amino acids. With V trimmed by 3 bases and J by 0 bases, 3 bases remained unmatched. Per germline, CDR1 SGHRS and CDR2 YFSETQ. The CDR3 region is CASSWTSGGSSTDTQYF. CDR3 in DNA: TGCGCCAGCAGCTGGACTAGCGGGGGGTCTAGCACAGATACGCAGTATTTT.

This chain joins TRBV3-1 (or the pseudogene TRBV3-2) and TRBJ2-3, with TRBD2 identical over 9 bases. Germline V CDR1 and CDR2: LGHDT, YNNKEL (reference sequence). The CDR3 totals 19 residues. V trimming: 0 bases; J trimming: 1 base; junction bases outside the gene matches: 11. Here the CDR3 DNA reads TGTGCCAGCAGCCAAGATGGGACTAGCATTGGGGGCGGCACAGATACGCAGTATTTT. This gives the protein CASSQDGTSIGGGTDTQYF.

J is TRBJ2-1 and V is TRBV7-2; 10 bases are a match to TRBD1. V was clipped by 5 bases and J by 9 bases; unmatched bases: 10. The CDR3 has 15 residues. Germline V gene data show CDR1 as SGHTA and CDR2 as FQGNSA. DNA of the CDR3: TGTGCCAGCAGCCCGACAGGGGGCGATTGGGGTGAGCAGTTCTTC. Translated: CASSPTGGDWGEQFF.

This rearrangement joins TRBV6-5 to TRBJ1-4; D not certain. The V end lost 6 bases, the J end lost 0 bases, and 11 bases lay between the germline ends. There are 15 residues in the CDR3. Germline assignment: CDR1 MNHEY and CDR2 SVGAGI. CDR3 loop: CASSSNTATNEKLFF. CDR3 nucleotides: TGTGCCAGCAGCTCGAATACGGCAACTAATGAAAAACTGTTTTTT.

This sequence joins TRBV11-2 and TRBJ1-3; D gene uncertain. CDR3 length: 16 residues. V was cut by 2 bases and J by 4 bases, with 15 bases left in between. CDR1 and CDR2 from the germline V gene are SGHAT and FQNNGV. This chain's CDR3 is CASSLNPGLEGNTIYF. In nucleotides, the CDR3 is TGTGCCAGCAGCTTAAATCCGGGTTTGGAAGGAAACACCATATATTTT. Drawing the rest from reference TRBV11-2 and TRBJ1-3, the complete variable domain is EAGVAQSPRYKIIEKRQSVAFWCNPISGHATLYWYQQILGQGPKLLIQFQNNGVVDDSQLPKDRFSAERLKGVDSTLKIQPAKLEDSAVYLCASSLNPGLEGNTIYFGEGSWLTVV.

V and J are TRBV5-4 and TRBJ1-1, with D hard to call. This CDR3 is 15 amino acids long. The germline V gene has CDR1 SGHNT and CDR2 YYREEE (reference sequence). V lost 3 bases, J lost 6 bases, and 18 bases lay in between. CDR3 in amino acids: CASSSAGLPGSEAFF. The CDR3 DNA reads TGTGCCAGCAGCTCGGCTGGCCTCCCAGGCTCTGAAGCTTTCTTT.

This clone was seen once. The chain is built from TRBV27 and TRBJ1-2, with 7 bases fitting TRBD1. The V gene's germline CDR1 is MNHEY and CDR2 SMNVEV (reference sequence). The V gene end was trimmed by 4 bases and the J gene end by 3 bases; junction bases not matched to a gene: 11. This CDR3 contains 16 residues. CDR3 sequence reads: CASSSLGQDGHYGYTF. The CDR3 coding sequence is TGTGCCAGCAGTTCCCTCGGACAGGACGGGCACTATGGCTACACCTTC.

V gene TRBV4-1 combines with J gene TRBJ1-1; tentative D call: TRBD1 (5 bases). Trimming left V 0 bases short and J 5 bases short, with 16 bases between. Germline V CDR1 and CDR2: MGHRA, YSYEKL. The CDR3 is made up of 16 amino acids. CDR3 loop: CASSQERRGGRTEAFF. The DNA of the CDR3 is TGCGCCAGCAGCCAAGAACGTCGGGGGGGGAGGACTGAAGCTTTCTTT.

The chain joins TRBV5-4 to TRBJ2-5; TRBD1 matches at 7 bases. In germline, CDR1 is SGHNT, CDR2 YYREEE (reference sequence). The V and J ends lost 7 bases and 2 bases, in that order; junction bases with no gene match: 8. This CDR3 is 14 amino acids long. This CDR3 reads CASGGQQTQETQYF. The CDR3 region has the DNA TGTGCCAGCGGGGGACAGCAGACGCAAGAGACCCAGTACTTC.

V is TRBV5-6 and J is TRBJ1-5; D call uncertain. Trimming left V 0 bases short and J 0 bases short, with 10 bases between. Germline V gene data show CDR1 as SGHDT and CDR2 as YYEEEE. The CDR3 spans 16 residues. The CDR3 reads CASSLGAGNSNQPQHF. CDR3 in DNA: TGTGCCAGCAGCTTGGGGGCAGGAAATAGCAATCAGCCCCAGCATTTT.

This chain joins TRBV10-3 and TRBJ2-1, with 9 positions matching TRBD1. Unmatched junction bases numbered 10, after V lost 8 bases and J lost 5 bases. This CDR3 contains 15 residues. Germline V gene data show CDR1 as ENHRY and CDR2 as SYGVKD. CDR3 protein: CAIGRTGAIDNEQFF. CDR3 nucleotide sequence: TGTGCCATCGGCCGGACAGGGGCCATAGACAATGAGCAGTTCTTC.

Comment on this clone: The junction differs from germline at one of its ends, possibly a read error. The chain carries TRBV6-5 and TRBJ2-3; D gene unclear. CDR3 size: 13 residues. Germline assignment: CDR1 MNHEY and CDR2 SVGAGI. The CDR3 nucleotides are TGTGCCAGCAGTTACGCTAGGCCAGATATGCAGTATTTT. Translating gives CASSYARPDMQYF.

This clone has only one observation. This rearrangement joins TRBV12-3 or TRBV12-4 to TRBJ2-1; no clear D gene. CDR3 length equals 12 residues. Trimming left V 3 bases short and J 9 bases short, with 9 bases between. The CDR3 DNA sequence: TGTGCCAGCAGTTTTTTCGTCCTTGAGCAGTTCTTC. Translation gives CASSFFVLEQFF.

The rearrangement links TRBV3-1 (or the pseudogene TRBV3-2) to TRBJ1-6; 8 bases map to TRBD1. J lost 8 bases, V lost 3 bases, and 6 bases had no gene match. The CDR3 is 15 amino acids. Germline V gives CDR1 LGHDT, CDR2 YNNKEL (reference sequence). In DNA form, the CDR3 reads TGTGCCAGCAGCCATCCAACAGGGGGTGATTCACCCCTCCACTTT. Translated, it gives CASSHPTGGDSPLHF.

The chain is built from TRBV6-6 and TRBJ1-5, with D maybe TRBD1 (5 bases). The CDR3 loop spans 15 amino acids. V was trimmed by 0 bases and J by 7 bases, leaving 13 bases between them. Germline-derived CDR1 and CDR2 are MNHNY and SVGAGI (reference sequence). CDR3 bases: TGTGCCAGCAGTTACTCGCAGGGTCCGAGACAGCCCCAGCATTTT. Translated, it gives CASSYSQGPRQPQHF.

This clone was picked up a small number of times. The chain joins TRBV10-3 to TRBJ2-1, with 13 bases lining up with TRBD2. Unmatched junction bases numbered 7, after V lost 5 bases and J lost 0 bases. This CDR3 contains 18 residues. CDR1 is ENHRY, CDR2 SYGVKD, per germline. The CDR3 bases are TGTGCCATCAGTCCCCGTGGGACTAGCGGGGACTCCTACAATGAGCAGTTCTTC. This codes for CAISPRGTSGDSYNEQFF.

This clone has a single count. The rearrangement joins TRBV6-1 to TRBJ1-2; 10 bases are a match to TRBD1. V gave up 2 bases and J gave up 6 bases; unmatched junction bases: 6. CDR3 size: 15 residues. CDR1 is MNHNS and CDR2 is SASEGT in the germline V gene. As DNA, the CDR3 is TGTGCCAGCAGTGAAAGGACAGGGGGGTTTGATGGCTACACCTTC. It specifies CASSERTGGFDGYTF.

J is TRBJ2-3 and V is TRBV2; unclear D gene. Germline V lookup: CDR1 SNHLY, CDR2 FYNNEI. CDR3 length: 17 residues. V was trimmed by 1 base and J by 3 bases, leaving 17 bases between them. CDR3 in amino acids: CASSEDPSGLGTDTQYF. The DNA of the CDR3 is TGTGCCAGCAGTGAAGACCCATCGGGTCTTGGGACAGATACGCAGTATTTT.

The chain combines TRBV7-9 with TRBJ2-1; the D gene is possibly TRBD2 (6 bases). Trimming left V 2 bases short and J 0 bases short, with 8 bases between. This CDR3 spans 15 amino acids. Germline V gene lookup returns CDR1 SEHNR and CDR2 FQNEAQ (reference sequence). The CDR3: CASSLWDSSYNEQFF. CDR3 bases: TGTGCCAGCAGCTTATGGGACTCCTCCTACAATGAGCAGTTCTTC.

The rearrangement uses TRBV6-5 and TRBJ1-1; 7 nucleotides match TRBD1. Germline assignment: CDR1 MNHEY and CDR2 SVGAGI. J was trimmed by 4 bases and V by 0 bases; bases with no gene match: 5. The CDR3 runs to 15 residues. CDR3 protein: CASSYSDRVGTEAFF. For the CDR3, the DNA is TGTGCCAGCAGTTACTCAGACAGGGTGGGCACTGAAGCTTTCTTT.